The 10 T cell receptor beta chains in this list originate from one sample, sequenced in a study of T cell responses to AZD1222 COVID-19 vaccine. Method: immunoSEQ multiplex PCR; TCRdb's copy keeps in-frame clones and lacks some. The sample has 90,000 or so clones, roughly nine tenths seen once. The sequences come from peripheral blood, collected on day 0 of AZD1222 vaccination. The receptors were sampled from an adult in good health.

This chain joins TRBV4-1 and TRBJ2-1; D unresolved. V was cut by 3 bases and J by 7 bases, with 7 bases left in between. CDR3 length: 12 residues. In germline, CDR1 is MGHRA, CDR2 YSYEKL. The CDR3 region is CASSHDFNEQFF. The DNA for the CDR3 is TGCGCCAGCAGCCACGATTTTAATGAGCAGTTCTTC.

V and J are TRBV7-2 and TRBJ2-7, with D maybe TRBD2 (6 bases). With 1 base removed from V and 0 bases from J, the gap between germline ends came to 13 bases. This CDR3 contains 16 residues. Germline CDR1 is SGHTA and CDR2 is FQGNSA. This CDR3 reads CASSLGGGVFSYEQYF. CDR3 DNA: TGTGCCAGCAGCTTAGGAGGCGGGGTTTTCTCCTACGAGCAGTACTTC.

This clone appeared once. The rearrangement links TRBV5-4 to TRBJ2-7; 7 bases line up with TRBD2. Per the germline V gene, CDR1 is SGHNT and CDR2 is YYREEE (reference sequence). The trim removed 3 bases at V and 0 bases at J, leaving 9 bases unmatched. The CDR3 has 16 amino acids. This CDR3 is CASSYPSGTSSYEQYF. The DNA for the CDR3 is TGTGCCAGCAGCTACCCTAGCGGAACGAGCTCCTACGAGCAGTACTTC.

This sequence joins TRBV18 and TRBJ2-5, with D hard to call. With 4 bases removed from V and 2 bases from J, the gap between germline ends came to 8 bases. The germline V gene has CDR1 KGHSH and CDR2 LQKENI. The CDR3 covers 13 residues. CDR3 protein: CASSLVEQETQYF. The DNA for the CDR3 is TGTGCCAGCTCACTTGTCGAGCAAGAGACCCAGTACTTC.

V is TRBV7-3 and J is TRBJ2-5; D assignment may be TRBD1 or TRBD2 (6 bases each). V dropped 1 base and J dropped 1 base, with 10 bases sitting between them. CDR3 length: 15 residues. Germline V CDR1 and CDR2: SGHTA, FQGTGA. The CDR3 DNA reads TGTGCCAGCAGCTTAAAGGGGGGCTTCCAAGAGACCCAGTACTTC. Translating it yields CASSLKGGFQETQYF.

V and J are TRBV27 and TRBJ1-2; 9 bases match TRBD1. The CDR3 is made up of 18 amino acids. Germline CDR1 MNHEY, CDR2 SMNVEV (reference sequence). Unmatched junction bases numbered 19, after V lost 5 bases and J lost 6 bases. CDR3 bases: TGTGCCAGCAGTCCGAATCTGTGGACAGGGGCAGAAGGACATGGCTACACCTTC. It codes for CASSPNLWTGAEGHGYTF.

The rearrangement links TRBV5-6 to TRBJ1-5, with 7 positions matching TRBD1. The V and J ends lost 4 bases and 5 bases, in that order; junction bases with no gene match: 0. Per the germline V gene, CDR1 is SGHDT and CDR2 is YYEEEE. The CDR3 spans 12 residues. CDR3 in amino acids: CASSQGDQPQHF. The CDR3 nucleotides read TGTGCCAGCAGCCAGGGGGATCAGCCCCAGCATTTT.

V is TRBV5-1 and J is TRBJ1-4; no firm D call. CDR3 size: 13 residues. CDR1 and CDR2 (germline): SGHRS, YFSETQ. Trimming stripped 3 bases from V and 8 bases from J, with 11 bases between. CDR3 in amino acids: CASSSRVKEKLFF. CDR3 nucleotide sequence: TGCGCCAGCAGCTCGAGGGTAAAAGAAAAACTGTTTTTT. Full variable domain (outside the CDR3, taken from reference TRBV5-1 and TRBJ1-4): KAGVTQTPRYLIKTRGQQVTLSCSPISGHRSVSWYQQTPGQGLQFLFEYFSETQRNKGNFPGRFSGRQFSNSRSEMNVSTLELGDSALYLCASSSRVKEKLFFGSGTQLSVL.

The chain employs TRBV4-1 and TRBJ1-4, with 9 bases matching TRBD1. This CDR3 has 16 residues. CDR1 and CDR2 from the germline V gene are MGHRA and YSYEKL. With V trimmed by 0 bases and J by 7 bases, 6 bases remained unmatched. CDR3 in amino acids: CASSQDLGDRVEKLFF. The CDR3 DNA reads TGCGCCAGCAGCCAAGATCTCGGGGACAGGGTTGAAAAACTGTTTTTT.

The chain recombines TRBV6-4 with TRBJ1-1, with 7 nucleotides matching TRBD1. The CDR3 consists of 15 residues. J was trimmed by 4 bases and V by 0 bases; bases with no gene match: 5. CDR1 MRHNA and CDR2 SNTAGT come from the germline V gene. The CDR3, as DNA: TGTGCCAGCAGTGACTCGGAGGCAGGGGGCACTGAAGCTTTCTTT. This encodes CASSDSEAGGTEAFF.